This T cell receptor beta chain was found in a study of cytomegalovirus exposure and HLA in healthy donors. Regarding the study as a whole: A further, later analysis showed that HLA-associated TCR beta chains (compared with equally common others) were more clonally expanded.

Comments on this clone: Its antigen remains unidentified.

Use of 60 Vbeta and 13 Jbeta primers characterized the PCR. Generated by immunoSEQ multiplex PCR, the TCRdb table keeps only in-frame clones and is missing some. The sample lists 200,000 or so clones; approximately 84% were seen once. V was clipped by 6 bases and J by 1 base; unmatched bases: 2. This CDR3 is 13 amino acids long. From germline, CDR1 is ENHRY and CDR2 SYGVKD. Sequenced sample: PBMCs. The V and J genes are TRBV10-3 and TRBJ2-5; 7 bases line up with TRBD1. This TCR was sampled from a girl in the first two years of life in good health and CMV-seronegative. CDR3 sequence reads: CAIRDRVQETQYF. The DNA of the CDR3 is TGTGCCATCAGAGACAGGGTCCAAGAGACCCAGTACTTC.